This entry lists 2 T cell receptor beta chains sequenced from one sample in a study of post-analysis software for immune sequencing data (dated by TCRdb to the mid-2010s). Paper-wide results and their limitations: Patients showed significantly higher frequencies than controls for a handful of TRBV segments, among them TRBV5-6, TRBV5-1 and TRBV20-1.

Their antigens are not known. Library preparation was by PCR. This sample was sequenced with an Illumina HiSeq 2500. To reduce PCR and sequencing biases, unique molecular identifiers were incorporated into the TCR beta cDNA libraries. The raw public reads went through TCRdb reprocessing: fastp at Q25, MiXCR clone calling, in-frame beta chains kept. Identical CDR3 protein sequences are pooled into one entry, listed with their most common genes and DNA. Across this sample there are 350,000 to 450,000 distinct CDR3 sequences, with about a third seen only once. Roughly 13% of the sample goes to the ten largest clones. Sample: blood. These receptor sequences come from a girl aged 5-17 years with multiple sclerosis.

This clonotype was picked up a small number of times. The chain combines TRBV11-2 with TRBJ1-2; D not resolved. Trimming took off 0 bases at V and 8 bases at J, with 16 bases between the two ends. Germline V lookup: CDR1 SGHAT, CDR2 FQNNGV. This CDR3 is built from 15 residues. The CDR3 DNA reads TGTGCCAGCAGCTTAGAACCGGACGGAGCTAAAGGCTACACCTTC. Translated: CASSLEPDGAKGYTF.

The chain's CDR3 is CASSWGQGGTEAFF. The CDR3 coding sequence is TGCGCCAGCAGCTGGGGACAGGGGGGGACTGAAGCTTTCTTT. This rearrangement joins TRBV5-1 to TRBJ1-1; 11 bases align to TRBD1. The CDR3 runs 14 residues. J was trimmed by 5 bases and V by 3 bases; bases with no gene match: 3. CDR1 is SGHRS and CDR2 is YFSETQ in the germline V gene.